This T cell receptor (beta chain) was identified in a study of cytomegalovirus exposure and HLA in healthy donors. Whole-study context: HLA-typed donors were the source of roughly 80 million unique TCRs held in an early data release.

PCR employed 60 Vbeta and 13 Jbeta primers. Measured with immunoSEQ multiplex PCR; TCRdb has only the in-frame clones, and not every one. This table has under 250,000 clones, almost 80% appearing once. Whole-study results and caveats: Rare TCR sequences dominated, though some public TCRs recurred in many donors. Altogether, 150 or so TCR beta chains were recorded as cytomegalovirus-associated.

The germline V gene encodes CDR1 MNHEY and CDR2 SMNVEV (reference sequence). This CDR3 has 12 residues. Between the trimmed V and J ends, which lost 3 bases and 5 bases, there was a span of 7 bases. The donors (healthy individuals) were bone marrow donors. Concerning this clone itself: Its antigen is unknown.

The sample was PBMCs. This TCR came from a male donor in good health and CMV-seronegative. The chain carries TRBV27 and TRBJ2-5; D might be TRBD2 (5 bases). CDR3 nucleotides: TGTGCCAGCAGTTTCGGAGGCGAGACCCAGTACTTC. Translating it yields CASSFGGETQYF.